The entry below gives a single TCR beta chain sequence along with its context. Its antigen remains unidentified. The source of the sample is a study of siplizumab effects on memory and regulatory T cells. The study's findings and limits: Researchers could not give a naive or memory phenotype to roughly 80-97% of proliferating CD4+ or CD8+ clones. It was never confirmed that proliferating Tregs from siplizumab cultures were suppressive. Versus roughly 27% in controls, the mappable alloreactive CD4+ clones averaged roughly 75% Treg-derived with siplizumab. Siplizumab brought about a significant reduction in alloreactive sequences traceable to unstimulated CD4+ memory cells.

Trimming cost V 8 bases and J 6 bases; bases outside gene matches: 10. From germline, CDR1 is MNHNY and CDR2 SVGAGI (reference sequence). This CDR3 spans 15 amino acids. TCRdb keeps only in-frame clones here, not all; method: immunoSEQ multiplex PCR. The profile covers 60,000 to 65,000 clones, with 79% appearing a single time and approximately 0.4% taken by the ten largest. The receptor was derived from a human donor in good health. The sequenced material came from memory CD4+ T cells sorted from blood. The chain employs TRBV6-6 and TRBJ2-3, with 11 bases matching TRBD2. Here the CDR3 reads CASCRTSGLLDTQYF. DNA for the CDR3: TGTGCCAGCTGCCGGACTAGCGGGTTGTTGGATACGCAGTATTTT.